The rows below give T cell receptor beta chains drawn from one sample of a study of T cell repertoires in cytomegalovirus infection. In TCRdb, the reads were re-called with MiXCR into one record per CDR3 protein. The sample includes hundreds of thousands of distinct CDR3 sequences, approximately 24% of them seen just once. Sequencing was done on a sample of CD8+ T cells from PBMCs. These receptors all stem from a human donor in good health (CMV status not recorded). Some clones in this sample may be carry-over from other donors' samples. Both conserved end residues are part of each CDR3. The D gene is left open where the match is weak. Part of the rows lack a size; the others show once, few, many or a class for expanded clones.

v_call	clone_size	j_call	cdr3_length	d_call	cdr3_aa	cdr3_nt
TRBV29-1	NA	TRBJ2-3	15	TRBD1	CSVEQDRASTDTQYF	TGCAGCGTTGAACAGGACAGGGCTAGCACAGATACGCAGTATTTT
TRBV20-1	NA	TRBJ2-3	15	NA	CSAVSDGEMTDTQYF	TGCAGTGCTGTCTCGGACGGGGAAATGACAGATACGCAGTATTTT
TRBV5-1	NA	TRBJ2-5	16	TRBD2	CASSLVPAGDQETQYF	TGCGCCAGCAGCTTGGTACCAGCGGGGGATCAAGAGACCCAGTACTTC
TRBV5-1	few	TRBJ2-5	16	TRBD1	CASSLGRTGVVETQYF	TGCGCCAGCAGCTTGGGTCGGACAGGGGTGGTGGAGACCCAGTACTTC
TRBV13	NA	TRBJ1-4	17	NA	CASSLRSLGLRNEKLFF	TGTGCCAGCAGCTTACGGTCCCTTGGGTTAAGGAACGAAAAACTGTTTTTT
TRBV4-1	NA	TRBJ2-3	15	NA	CVSSQEWATTDTQYF	TGCGTCAGCAGCCAAGAGTGGGCCACCACAGATACGCAGTATTTT
TRBV7-9	many	TRBJ2-2	16	TRBD2	CASSHPSGDGTGELFF	TGTGCCAGCAGCCACCCTAGCGGGGATGGCACCGGGGAGCTGTTTTTT
TRBV12-3/TRBV12-4	many	TRBJ2-1	12	NA	CASSPGQDEQFF	TGTGCCAGCAGCCCTGGGCAGGATGAGCAGTTCTTC
TRBV12-3/TRBV12-4	many	TRBJ1-5	13	NA	CASSWGGDQPQHF	TGTGCCAGCAGTTGGGGAGGGGATCAGCCCCAGCATTTT
TRBV28	many	TRBJ2-1	13	NA	CASSLTAYNEQFF	TGTGCCAGCAGTCTGACAGCGTACAATGAGCAGTTCTTC
TRBV28	NA	TRBJ2-5	15	TRBD2	CASSLDPSGEETQYF	TGTGCCAGCAGTTTAGACCCTAGCGGGGAAGAGACCCAGTACTTC
TRBV5-1	few	TRBJ1-1	14	NA	CASSHPGEGTEAFF	TGCGCCAGCAGCCATCCCGGAGAGGGCACTGAAGCTTTCTTT
TRBV7-9	NA	TRBJ2-6	17	TRBD2	CASSSSAGGGGANVLTF	TGTGCCAGCAGCTCGTCAGCGGGGGGAGGTGGGGCCAACGTCCTGACTTTC
TRBV29-1	NA	TRBJ1-1	12	NA	CSAQGMGTEAFF	TGCAGCGCTCAGGGAATGGGCACTGAAGCTTTCTTT
TRBV5-8	NA	TRBJ1-5	13	TRBD1	CASSRRDREPQHF	TGTGCCAGCAGCCGGAGGGACAGGGAACCCCAGCATTTT
TRBV10-3	NA	TRBJ2-6	18	NA	CAILGQPTGASGANVLTF	TGTGCCATCCTCGGGCAGCCTACCGGAGCCTCTGGGGCCAACGTCCTGACTTTC